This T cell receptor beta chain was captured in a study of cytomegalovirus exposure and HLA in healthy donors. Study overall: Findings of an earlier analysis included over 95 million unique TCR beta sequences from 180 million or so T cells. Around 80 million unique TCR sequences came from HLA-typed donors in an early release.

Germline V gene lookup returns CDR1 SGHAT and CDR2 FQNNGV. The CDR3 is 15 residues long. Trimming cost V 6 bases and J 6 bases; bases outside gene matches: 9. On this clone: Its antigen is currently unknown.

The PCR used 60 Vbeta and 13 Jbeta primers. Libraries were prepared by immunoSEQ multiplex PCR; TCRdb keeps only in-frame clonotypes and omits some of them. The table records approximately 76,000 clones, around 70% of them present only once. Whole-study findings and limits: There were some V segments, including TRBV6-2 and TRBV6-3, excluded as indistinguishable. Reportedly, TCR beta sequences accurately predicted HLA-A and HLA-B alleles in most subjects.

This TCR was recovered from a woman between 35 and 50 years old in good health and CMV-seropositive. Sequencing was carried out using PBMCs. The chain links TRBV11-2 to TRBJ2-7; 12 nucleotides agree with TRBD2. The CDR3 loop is CASSPGLAGLIEQYF. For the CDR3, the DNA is TGTGCCAGCAGTCCAGGACTAGCGGGACTTATCGAGCAGTACTTC.